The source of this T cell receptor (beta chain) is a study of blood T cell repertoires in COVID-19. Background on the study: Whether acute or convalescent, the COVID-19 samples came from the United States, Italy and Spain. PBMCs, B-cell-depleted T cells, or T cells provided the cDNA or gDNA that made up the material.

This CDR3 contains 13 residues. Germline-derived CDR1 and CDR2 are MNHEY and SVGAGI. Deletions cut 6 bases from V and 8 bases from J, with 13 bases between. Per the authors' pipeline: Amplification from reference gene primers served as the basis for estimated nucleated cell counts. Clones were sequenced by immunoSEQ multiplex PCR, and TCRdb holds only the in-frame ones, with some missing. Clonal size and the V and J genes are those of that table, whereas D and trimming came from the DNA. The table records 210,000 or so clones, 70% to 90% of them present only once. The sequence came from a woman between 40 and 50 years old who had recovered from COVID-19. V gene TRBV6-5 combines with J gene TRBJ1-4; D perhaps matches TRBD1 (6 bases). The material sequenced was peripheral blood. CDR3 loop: CASSTGMGEKLFF. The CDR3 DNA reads TGTGCCAGCAGCACAGGGATGGGGGAAAAACTGTTTTTT.